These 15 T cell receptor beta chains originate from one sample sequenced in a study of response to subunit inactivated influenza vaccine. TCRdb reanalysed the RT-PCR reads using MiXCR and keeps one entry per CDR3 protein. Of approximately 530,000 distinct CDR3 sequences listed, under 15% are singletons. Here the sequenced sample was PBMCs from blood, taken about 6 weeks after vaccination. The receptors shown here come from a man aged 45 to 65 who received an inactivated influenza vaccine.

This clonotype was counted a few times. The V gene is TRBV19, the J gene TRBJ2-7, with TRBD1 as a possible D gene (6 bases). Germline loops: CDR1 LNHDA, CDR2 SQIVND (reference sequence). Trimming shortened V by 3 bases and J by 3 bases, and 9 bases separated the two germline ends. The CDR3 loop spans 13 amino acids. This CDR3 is CASSIRDNYEQYF. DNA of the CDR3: TGTGCCAGTAGTATCCGGGACAACTACGAGCAGTACTTC.

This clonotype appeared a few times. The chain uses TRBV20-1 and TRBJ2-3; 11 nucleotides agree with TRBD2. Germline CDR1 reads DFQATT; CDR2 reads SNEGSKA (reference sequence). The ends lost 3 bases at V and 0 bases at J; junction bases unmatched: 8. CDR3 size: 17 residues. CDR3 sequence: CSASGLAGGHSTDTQYF. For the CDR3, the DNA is TGCAGTGCTAGTGGCCTAGCGGGGGGACATAGCACAGATACGCAGTATTTT.

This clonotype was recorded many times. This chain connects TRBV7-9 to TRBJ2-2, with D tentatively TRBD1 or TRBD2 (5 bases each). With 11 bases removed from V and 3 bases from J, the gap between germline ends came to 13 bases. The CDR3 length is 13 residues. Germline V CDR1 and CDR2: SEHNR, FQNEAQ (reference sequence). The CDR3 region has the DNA TGTGCCCTCGGGGCGGAACACACCGGGGAGCTGTTTTTT. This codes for CALGAEHTGELFF.

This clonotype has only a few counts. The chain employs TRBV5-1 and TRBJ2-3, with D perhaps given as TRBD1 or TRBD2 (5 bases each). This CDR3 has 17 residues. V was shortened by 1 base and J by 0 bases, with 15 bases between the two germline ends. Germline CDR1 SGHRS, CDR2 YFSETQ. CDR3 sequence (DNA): TGCGCCAGCAGCTTGAAAATCCGGGACCGAAGCACAGATACGCAGTATTTT. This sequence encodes CASSLKIRDRSTDTQYF.

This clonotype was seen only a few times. CDR3 protein: CASSRTSTLTYEQYF. In nucleotides, the CDR3 is TGTGCCAGCTCAAGGACAAGCACCCTGACCTACGAGCAGTACTTC. The V and J genes are TRBV18 and TRBJ2-7; a weak D match, TRBD1 (5 bases). Trimming removed 5 bases from V and 2 bases from J, with 16 bases in between. CDR1 and CDR2 (germline): KGHSH, LQKENI. This CDR3 spans 15 amino acids.

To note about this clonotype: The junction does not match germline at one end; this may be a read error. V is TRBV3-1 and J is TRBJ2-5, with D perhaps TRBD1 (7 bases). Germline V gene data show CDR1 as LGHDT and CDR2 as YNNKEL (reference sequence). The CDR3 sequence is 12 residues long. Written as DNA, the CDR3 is TGTGCCAGCAGCCGGAGGGGGCGGACGCAAGCCTTC. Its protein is CASSRRGRTQAF.

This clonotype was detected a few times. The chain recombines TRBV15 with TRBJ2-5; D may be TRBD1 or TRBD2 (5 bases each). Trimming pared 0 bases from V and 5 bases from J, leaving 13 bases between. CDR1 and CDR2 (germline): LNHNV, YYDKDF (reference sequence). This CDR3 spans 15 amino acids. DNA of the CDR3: TGTGCCACCAGCAGAGACTTGGGGGTTGGGGAGACCCAGTACTTC. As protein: CATSRDLGVGETQYF.

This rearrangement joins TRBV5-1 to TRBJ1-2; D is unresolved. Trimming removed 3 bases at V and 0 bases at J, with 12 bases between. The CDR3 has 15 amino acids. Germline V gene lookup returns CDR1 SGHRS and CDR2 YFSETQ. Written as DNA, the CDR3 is TGCGCCAGCAGCTCAGGATCCTATCCTAACTATGGCTACACCTTC. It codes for CASSSGSYPNYGYTF.

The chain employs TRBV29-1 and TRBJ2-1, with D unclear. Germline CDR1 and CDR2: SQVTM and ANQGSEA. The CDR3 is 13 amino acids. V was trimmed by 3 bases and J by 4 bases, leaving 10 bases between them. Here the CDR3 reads CSVDGLRYNEQFF. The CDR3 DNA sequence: TGCAGCGTTGACGGCCTACGATACAATGAGCAGTTCTTC.

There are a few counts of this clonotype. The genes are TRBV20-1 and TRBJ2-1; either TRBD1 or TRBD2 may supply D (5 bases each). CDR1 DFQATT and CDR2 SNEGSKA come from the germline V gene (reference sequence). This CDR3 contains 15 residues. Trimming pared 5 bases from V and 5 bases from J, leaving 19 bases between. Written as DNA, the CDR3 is TGCAGTGCTCAAGTCCCGGGACGGACACACAATGAGCAGTTCTTC. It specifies CSAQVPGRTHNEQFF.

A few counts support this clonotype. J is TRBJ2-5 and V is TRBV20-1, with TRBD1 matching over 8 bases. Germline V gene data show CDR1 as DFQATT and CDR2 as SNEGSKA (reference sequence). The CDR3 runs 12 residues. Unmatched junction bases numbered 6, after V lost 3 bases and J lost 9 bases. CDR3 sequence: CSASGQGWAQYF. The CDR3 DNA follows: TGCAGTGCTAGTGGACAGGGCTGGGCCCAGTACTTC.

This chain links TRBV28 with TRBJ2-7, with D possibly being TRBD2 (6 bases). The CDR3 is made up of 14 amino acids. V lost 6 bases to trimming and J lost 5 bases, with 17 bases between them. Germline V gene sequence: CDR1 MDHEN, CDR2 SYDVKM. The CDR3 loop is CASSARARGNEQYF. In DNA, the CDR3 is TGTGCCAGCAGCGCCAGGGCCCGGGGGAACGAGCAGTACTTC. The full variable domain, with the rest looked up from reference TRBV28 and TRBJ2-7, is DVKVTQSSRYLVKRTGEKVFLECVQDMDHENMFWYRQDPGLGLRLIYFSYDVKMKEKGDIPEGYSVSREKKERFSLILESASTNQTSMYLCASSARARGNEQYFGPGTRLTVT.

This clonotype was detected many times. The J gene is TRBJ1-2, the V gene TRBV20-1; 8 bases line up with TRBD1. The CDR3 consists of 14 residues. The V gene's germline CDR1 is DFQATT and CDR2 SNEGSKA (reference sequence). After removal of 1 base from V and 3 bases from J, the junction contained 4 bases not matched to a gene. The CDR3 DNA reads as TGCAGTGCTAGAGCGGGACAGGCTGACTATGGCTACACCTTC. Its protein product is CSARAGQADYGYTF.

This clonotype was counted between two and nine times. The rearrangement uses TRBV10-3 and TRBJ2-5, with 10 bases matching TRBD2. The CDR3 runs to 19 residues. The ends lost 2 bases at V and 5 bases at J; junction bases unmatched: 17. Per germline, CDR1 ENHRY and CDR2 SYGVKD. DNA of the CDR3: TGTGCCATCAGTGAGCCGGATCCTAGAGCGGGAGGGGGCAGGGAGACCCAGTACTTC. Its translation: CAISEPDPRAGGGRETQYF.

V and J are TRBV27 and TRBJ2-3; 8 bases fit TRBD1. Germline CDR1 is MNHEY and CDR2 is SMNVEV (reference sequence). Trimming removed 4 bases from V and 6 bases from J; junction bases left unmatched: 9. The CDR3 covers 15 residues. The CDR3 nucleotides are TGTGCCAGCAGTTATTATGACAGGGGTGTGGATACGCAGTATTTT. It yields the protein CASSYYDRGVDTQYF.